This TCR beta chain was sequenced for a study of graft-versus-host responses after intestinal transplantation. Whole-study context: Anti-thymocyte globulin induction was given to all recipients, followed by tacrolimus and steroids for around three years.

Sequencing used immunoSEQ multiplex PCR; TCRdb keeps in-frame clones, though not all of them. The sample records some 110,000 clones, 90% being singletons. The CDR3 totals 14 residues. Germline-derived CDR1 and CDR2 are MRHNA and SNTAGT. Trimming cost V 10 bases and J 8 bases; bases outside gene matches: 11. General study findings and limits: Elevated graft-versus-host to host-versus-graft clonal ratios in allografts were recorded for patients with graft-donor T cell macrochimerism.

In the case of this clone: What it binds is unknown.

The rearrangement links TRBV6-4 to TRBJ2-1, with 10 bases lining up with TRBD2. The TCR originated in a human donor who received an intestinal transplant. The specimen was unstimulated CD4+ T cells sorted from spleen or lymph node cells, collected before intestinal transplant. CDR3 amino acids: CATPESGRADEQFF. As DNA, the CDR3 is TGTGCCACCCCTGAGAGCGGGAGGGCCGATGAGCAGTTCTTC.